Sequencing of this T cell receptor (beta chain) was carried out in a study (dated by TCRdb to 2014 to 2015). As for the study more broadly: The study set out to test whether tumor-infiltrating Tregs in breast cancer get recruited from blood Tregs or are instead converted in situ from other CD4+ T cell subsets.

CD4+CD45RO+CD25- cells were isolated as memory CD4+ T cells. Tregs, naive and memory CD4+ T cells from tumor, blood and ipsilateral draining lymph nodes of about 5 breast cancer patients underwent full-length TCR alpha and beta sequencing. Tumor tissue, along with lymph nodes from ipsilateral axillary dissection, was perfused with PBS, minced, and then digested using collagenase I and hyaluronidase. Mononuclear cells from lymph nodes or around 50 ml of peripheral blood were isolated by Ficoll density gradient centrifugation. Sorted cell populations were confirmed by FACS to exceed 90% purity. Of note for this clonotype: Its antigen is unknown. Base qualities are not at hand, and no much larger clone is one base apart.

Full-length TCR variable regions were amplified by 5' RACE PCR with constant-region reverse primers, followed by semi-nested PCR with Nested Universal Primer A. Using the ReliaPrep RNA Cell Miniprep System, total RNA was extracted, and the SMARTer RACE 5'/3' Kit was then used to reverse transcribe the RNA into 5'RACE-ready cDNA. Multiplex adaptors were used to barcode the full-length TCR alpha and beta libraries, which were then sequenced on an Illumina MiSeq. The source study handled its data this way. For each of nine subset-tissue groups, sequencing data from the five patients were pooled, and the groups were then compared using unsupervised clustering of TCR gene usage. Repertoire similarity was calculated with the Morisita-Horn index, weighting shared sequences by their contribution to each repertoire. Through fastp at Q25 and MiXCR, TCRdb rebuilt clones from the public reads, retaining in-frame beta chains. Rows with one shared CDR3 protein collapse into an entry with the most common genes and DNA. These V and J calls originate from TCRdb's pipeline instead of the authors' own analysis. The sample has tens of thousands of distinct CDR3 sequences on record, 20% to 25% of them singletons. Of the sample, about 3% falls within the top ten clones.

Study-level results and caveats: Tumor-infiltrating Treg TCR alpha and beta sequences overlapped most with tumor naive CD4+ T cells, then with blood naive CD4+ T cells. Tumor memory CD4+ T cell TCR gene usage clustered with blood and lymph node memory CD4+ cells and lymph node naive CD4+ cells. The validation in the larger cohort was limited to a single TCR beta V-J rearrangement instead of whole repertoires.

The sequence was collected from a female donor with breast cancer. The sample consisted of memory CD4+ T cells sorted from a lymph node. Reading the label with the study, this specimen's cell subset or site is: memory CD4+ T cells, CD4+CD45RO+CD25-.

The nucleotide sequence is given as TGCGCCAGCAGCACCGGGACAGGGTACACAGATACGCAGTATTTT. Its coded protein is CASSTGTGYTDTQYF. The chain joins TRBV5-1 to TRBJ2-3, and 9 junctional nucleotides match TRBD1. The CDR3 measures 15 amino acids from cysteine to phenylalanine. Only CDR3 DNA is held: 45 bases, read in frame from base 1. From V the trimming removes 4 bases and from J it removes 2 bases, while the gene matches leave 5 bases of the junction unaccounted for. The germline V gene gives CDR1 as SGHRS and CDR2 as YFSETQ.